This T cell receptor beta chain is from a study of shared clonotypes between healthy human individuals. CD8 cells regarded as naive lacked CD45RO, were positively chosen for CCR7, and omitted terminally differentiated effector memory CD45RA+ cells. On this clone: At the DNA level, this CDR3 is encoded by other sequences in the same sample as well.

This CDR3 contains 13 residues. Trimming left V 6 bases short and J 3 bases short, with 12 bases between. The V gene's germline CDR1 is LNHDA and CDR2 SQIVND (reference sequence). Data came from immunoSEQ multiplex PCR; TCRdb stores just in-frame clones and leaves some out. The table has millions of clones, approximately 94% seen once. The sequenced sample consisted of naive CD8+ T cells from PBMCs. The receptor's source is a man between 18 and 29 years old in good health. Some clones in this sample may be carry-over from other donors' samples. This chain connects TRBV19 to TRBJ2-7; D tentatively fits TRBD1 or TRBD2 (5 bases each). The CDR3 here is CASRGTGGYEQYF. In DNA, the CDR3 is TGTGCCAGTAGGGGGACGGGTGGCTACGAGCAGTACTTC.